This T cell receptor (beta chain) is drawn from a study of T cell responses to AZD1222 COVID-19 vaccine. With respect to this clone: Its target is not known.

TCRdb's table, derived via immunoSEQ multiplex PCR, lists solely in-frame clones and lacks some. The profile covers about 140,000 clones, with more than 75% appearing a single time and 3.1% taken by the ten largest. CDR1 MDHEN and CDR2 SYDVKM come from the germline V gene. The CDR3 contains 14 residues. V was cut by 6 bases and J by 5 bases, with 16 bases left in between. Timing groups of about 4 and about 12 weeks for second doses were pooled. Findings of the study overall: Donors skewed white British and female; clonal diversity was possibly underestimated. CD4 TCRs covered the whole spike, strongest at regions 160-218 and 743-854. Reports indicate that nearly half of spike-specific TCRs are directed at unmutated variant regions.

The chain links TRBV28 to TRBJ1-2; perhaps TRBD1 as D (6 bases). The sample was peripheral blood, taken 28 days after the second AZD1222 dose. This TCR derives from an adult who received the AZD1222 COVID-19 vaccine. The CDR3 nucleotides read TGTGCCAGCAGCTTCTTAGCGGGGGCTTATGGCTACACCTTC. Amino acid sequence: CASSFLAGAYGYTF.